Ten or more counts support the clone carrying this TCR beta chain. The antigen is not known. Time point specified: pre-sensitization, week 0. As to treatment: therapeutic diphenylcyclopropenone sensitization with weekly scalp DPC. Drawing of blood took place ahead of applying each patch test. Unfractionated whole blood yielded total RNA. With 6 bases removed from V and 2 bases from J, the gap between germline ends came to 14 bases. The CDR3 loop spans 16 amino acids. CDR1 and CDR2 from the germline V gene are MNHEY and SVGAGI. This record comes from a study of human T cells and chemical hapten exposure. Study details: TCR yields per sample varied mostly from small pooled library volume differences.

TCRdb recomputed calls from the RACE reads with MiXCR, one row per CDR3 protein. This table has about 350,000 distinct CDR3 sequences, 4.5% to 7% appearing once. Overall study results and limits: Significantly more large CDR3 similarity clusters arose among expanded TCRs than among controls.

This receptor was taken from a woman aged 18-29 years with alopecia areata. Some clones in this sample may be carry-over from other donors' samples. The input for sequencing was whole blood, taken in connection with sensitization to the hapten diphenylcyclopropenone (DPC). The chain has TRBV6-5 and TRBJ1-6; D is possibly TRBD1 (5 bases). The CDR3 region has the DNA TGTGCCAGCAGCCGGGACCTCGAGACCTATAATTCACCCCTCCACTTT. It codes for CASSRDLETYNSPLHF.